This TCR beta chain was captured by sequencing in a study of T cell responses to AZD1222 COVID-19 vaccine. The CDR3 spans 11 residues. Trimming removed 7 bases at V and 7 bases at J, with 11 bases between. Germline V gives CDR1 SQVTM, CDR2 ANQGSEA. Comments on this clone: Its antigen is currently unknown.

Combined were second doses at about 4 or about 12 weeks. TCRdb keeps only in-frame clones here, not all; method: immunoSEQ multiplex PCR. The table includes about 130,000 clones, 75% to 95% detected once. Whole-study findings and limits: Dominant at 160-218 and 743-854, vaccine-associated CD4 TCRs also spanned spike. Donors skewed white British and female; clonal diversity was possibly underestimated. Baseline serostatus was positive in only six AZD1222 recipients.

The sample was peripheral blood, taken 28 days after the second AZD1222 dose. The genes are TRBV29-1 and TRBJ2-1, with D maybe TRBD1 (7 bases). This receptor was taken from an adult who received the AZD1222 COVID-19 vaccine. The CDR3 reads CSAQGGNEQFF. In DNA, the CDR3 is TGCAGCGCCCAGGGGGGAAATGAGCAGTTCTTC.